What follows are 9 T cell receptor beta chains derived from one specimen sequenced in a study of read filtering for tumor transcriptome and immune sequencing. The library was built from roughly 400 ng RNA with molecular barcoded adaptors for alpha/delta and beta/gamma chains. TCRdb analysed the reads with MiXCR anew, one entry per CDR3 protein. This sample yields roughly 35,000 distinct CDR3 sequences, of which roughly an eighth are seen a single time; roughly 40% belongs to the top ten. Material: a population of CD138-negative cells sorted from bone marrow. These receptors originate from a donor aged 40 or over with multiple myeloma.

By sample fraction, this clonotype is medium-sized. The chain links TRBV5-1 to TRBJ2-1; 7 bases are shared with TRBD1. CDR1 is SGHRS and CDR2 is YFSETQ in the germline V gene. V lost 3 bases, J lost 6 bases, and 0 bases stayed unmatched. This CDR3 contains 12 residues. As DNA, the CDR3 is TGCGCCAGCAGCTCAGGGGGCAATGAGCAGTTCTTC. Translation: CASSSGGNEQFF.

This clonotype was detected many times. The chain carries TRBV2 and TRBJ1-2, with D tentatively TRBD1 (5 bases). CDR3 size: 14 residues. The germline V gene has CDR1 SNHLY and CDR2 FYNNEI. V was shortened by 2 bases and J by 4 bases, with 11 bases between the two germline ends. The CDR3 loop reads CASSEIGASYGYTF. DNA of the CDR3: TGTGCCAGCAGTGAAATAGGGGCGAGCTATGGCTACACCTTC.

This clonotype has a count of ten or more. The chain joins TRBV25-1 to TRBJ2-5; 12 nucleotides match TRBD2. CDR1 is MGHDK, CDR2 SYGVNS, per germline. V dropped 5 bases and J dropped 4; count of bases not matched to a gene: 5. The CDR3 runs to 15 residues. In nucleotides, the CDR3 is TGTGCCAGCAGTAGAGGACTAGCGGGACCAGAGACCCAGTACTTC. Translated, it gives CASSRGLAGPETQYF. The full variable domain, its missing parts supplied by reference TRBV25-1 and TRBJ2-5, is EADIYQTPRYLVIGTGKKITLECSQTMGHDKMYWYQQDPGMELHLIHYSYGVNSTEKGDLSSESTVSRIRTEHFPLTLESARPSHTSQYLCASSRGLAGPETQYFGPGTRLLVL.

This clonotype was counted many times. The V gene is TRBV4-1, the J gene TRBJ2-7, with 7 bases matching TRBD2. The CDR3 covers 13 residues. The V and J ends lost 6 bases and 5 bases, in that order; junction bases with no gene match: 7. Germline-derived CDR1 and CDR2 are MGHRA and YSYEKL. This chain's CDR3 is CASRKGLADEQYF. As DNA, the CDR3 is TGCGCCAGCAGGAAGGGGCTAGCGGACGAGCAGTACTTC.

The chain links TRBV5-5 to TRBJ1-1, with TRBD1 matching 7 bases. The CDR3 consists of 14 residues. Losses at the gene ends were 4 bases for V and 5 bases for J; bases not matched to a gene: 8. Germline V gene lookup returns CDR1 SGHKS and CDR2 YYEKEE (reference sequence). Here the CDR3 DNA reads TGTGCCAGCAGCACCCGGGACAGCAAAACTGAAGCTTTCTTT. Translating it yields CASSTRDSKTEAFF.

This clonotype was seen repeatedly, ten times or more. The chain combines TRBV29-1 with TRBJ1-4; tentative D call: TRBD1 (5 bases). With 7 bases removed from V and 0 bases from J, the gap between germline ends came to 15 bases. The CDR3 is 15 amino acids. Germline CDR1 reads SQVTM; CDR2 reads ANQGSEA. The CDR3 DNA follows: TGCAGCGCAATCCCCGGGGCATCAACTAATGAAAAACTGTTTTTT. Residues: CSAIPGASTNEKLFF. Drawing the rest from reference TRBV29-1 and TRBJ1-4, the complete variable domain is SAVISQKPSRDICQRGTSLTIQCQVDSQVTMMFWYRQQPGQSLTLIATANQGSEATYESGFVIDKFPISRPNLTFSTLTVSNMSPEDSSIYLCSAIPGASTNEKLFFGSGTQLSVL.

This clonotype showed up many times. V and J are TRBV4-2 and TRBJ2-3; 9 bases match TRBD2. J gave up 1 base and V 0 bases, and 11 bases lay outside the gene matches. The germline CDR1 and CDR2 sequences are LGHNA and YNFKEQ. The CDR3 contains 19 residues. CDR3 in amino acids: CASSQDLRGVAGGTDTQYF. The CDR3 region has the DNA TGTGCCAGCAGCCAAGATCTCCGAGGGGTAGCGGGGGGCACAGATACGCAGTATTTT.

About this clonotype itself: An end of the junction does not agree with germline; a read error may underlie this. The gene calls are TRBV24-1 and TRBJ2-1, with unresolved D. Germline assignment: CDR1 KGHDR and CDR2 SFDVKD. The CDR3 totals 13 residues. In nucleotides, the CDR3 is TGTGCCACCGCGGACGGAGAATACAGTGAGCAGTTCTTC. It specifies CATADGEYSEQFF.

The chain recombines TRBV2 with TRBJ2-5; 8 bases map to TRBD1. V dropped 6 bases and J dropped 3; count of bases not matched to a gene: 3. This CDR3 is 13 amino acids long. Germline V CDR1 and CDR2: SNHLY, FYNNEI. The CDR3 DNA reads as TGTGCCAGCAGCGAGGGACAGGAAGAGACCCAGTACTTC. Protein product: CASSEGQEETQYF.